Shown below are 12 T cell receptor beta chains from a single sample sequenced in a study of identical twins. TCRdb independently ran MiXCR on the 5' RACE reads; one entry per CDR3 protein. The sample records a few hundred thousand distinct CDR3 sequences, approximately 10% being singletons. These data were likewise used in another study, on yellow fever vaccine responses in identical twins.

Sequencing used PBMCs. The receptors were sampled from a young woman in good health.

By proportion, this clonotype is medium-sized. The chain employs TRBV4-3 and TRBJ2-1, with D uncertain. In germline, CDR1 is LGHNA, CDR2 YSLEER. This CDR3 has 15 residues. Trimming shortened V by 1 base and J by 3 bases, and 10 bases separated the two germline ends. The CDR3 sequence is CASSQGSANYNEQFF. Here the CDR3 DNA reads TGCGCCAGCAGCCAAGGTTCAGCGAACTACAATGAGCAGTTCTTC.

Only a few counts were recorded for this clonotype. At one boundary the junction diverges from the germline segment, which might be a read error. This rearrangement joins TRBV7-7 to TRBJ2-7, with 11 bases matching TRBD2. This CDR3 comprises 18 residues. The V gene's germline CDR1 is SSHAT and CDR2 FNYEAQ (reference sequence). This chain's CDR3 is CASSLVCWIAGGCYEQYF. The CDR3 DNA reads as TGTGCTAGCAGCTTAGTCTGTTGGATAGCGGGAGGGTGTTACGAGCAGTACTTC.

The chain combines TRBV6-1 with TRBJ2-7, with 7 bases aligning to TRBD1. V lost 6 bases, J lost 0 bases, and 5 bases stayed unmatched. Germline V gene data show CDR1 as MNHNS and CDR2 as SASEGT. CDR3 length: 14 amino acids. The CDR3 sequence is CASSTGQASYEQYF. The CDR3 DNA reads as TGTGCCAGCAGCACTGGACAGGCCTCCTACGAGCAGTACTTC.

This clonotype was observed many times. V and J are TRBV10-3 and TRBJ2-3, with 7 bases that match TRBD2. This CDR3 region has 15 residues. Germline CDR1 and CDR2: ENHRY and SYGVKD. V dropped 0 bases and J dropped 2; count of bases not matched to a gene: 2. DNA of the CDR3: TGTGCCATCAGTGAGTCGCGGGGGACCACAGATACGCAGTATTTT. This translates into CAISESRGTTDTQYF.

This clonotype was seen many times. This chain uses TRBV15 with TRBJ1-6; 7 bases fit TRBD1. V shed 5 bases, J shed 8 bases, and the junction held 6 bases outside the gene matches. The length of the CDR3 is 14 residues. Per germline, CDR1 LNHNV and CDR2 YYDKDF (reference sequence). The CDR3 DNA follows: TGTGCCACCAGCTCCGGGACAGTCTATTCACCCCTCCACTTT. This sequence encodes CATSSGTVYSPLHF.

The table lists this clonotype with many counts. This chain links TRBV5-5 with TRBJ2-7; 8 positions agree with TRBD1. With 4 bases clipped from V and 2 bases from J, the junction kept 11 bases outside the gene matches. This CDR3 comprises 16 residues. Germline V gene sequence: CDR1 SGHKS, CDR2 YYEKEE (reference sequence). CDR3 amino acids: CASSDRTGFYPYEQYF. CDR3 coding DNA: TGTGCCAGCAGCGATCGGACAGGGTTTTACCCCTACGAGCAGTACTTC.

The chain is built from TRBV9 and TRBJ2-7; TRBD2 matches at 8 bases. Trimming took 1 base from V and 0 from J; bases not matched to a gene: 6. The CDR3 loop spans 16 amino acids. Per the germline V gene, CDR1 is SGDLS and CDR2 is YYNGEE. The CDR3 here is CASSVREGVNSYEQYF. The CDR3 DNA sequence: TGTGCCAGCAGCGTACGGGAGGGGGTCAACTCCTACGAGCAGTACTTC.

This clonotype was seen more than once but under ten times. V is TRBV5-1 and J is TRBJ2-7; 7 bases are a match to TRBD1. CDR3 length: 13 residues. Germline V gene sequence: CDR1 SGHRS, CDR2 YFSETQ. Losses at the gene ends were 3 bases for V and 6 bases for J; bases not matched to a gene: 6. The chain's CDR3 is CASSSRDSSEQYF. In nucleotides, the CDR3 is TGCGCCAGCAGCTCCCGGGACAGCAGCGAGCAGTACTTC.

The rearrangement uses TRBV15 and TRBJ2-5, with D possibly matching TRBD1 (6 bases). Trimming took 1 base from V and 0 from J, leaving 6 bases between them. The length of the CDR3 is 14 residues. The V gene's germline CDR1 is LNHNV and CDR2 YYDKDF (reference sequence). Written as DNA, the CDR3 is TGTGCCACCAGCAGAGGACAGGACCAAGAGACCCAGTACTTC. This translates into CATSRGQDQETQYF.

This clonotype was observed many times. The chain carries TRBV4-3 and TRBJ2-1, with D maybe TRBD2 (6 bases). The V gene lost 0 bases and the J gene lost 3 bases, with 12 bases spanning the gap. CDR1 and CDR2 from the germline V gene are LGHNA and YSLEER. This CDR3 has 16 amino acids. The CDR3 loop is CASSQESAGLYNEQFF. The CDR3 DNA follows: TGCGCCAGCAGCCAAGAGTCAGCGGGCCTCTACAATGAGCAGTTCTTC.

This clonotype was detected many times. The chain couples TRBV12-3 or TRBV12-4 to TRBJ2-7; TRBD2 aligns across 9 bases. The CDR3 consists of 13 residues. The V and J ends lost 5 bases and 7 bases, in that order; junction bases with no gene match: 6. Written as DNA, the CDR3 is TGTGCCAGCAGTCGGGGACTAGCTTTTGAGCAGTACTTC. This codes for CASSRGLAFEQYF.

The J gene is TRBJ2-7, the V gene TRBV5-5, with a tentative D call TRBD1 (6 bases). The CDR3 is 15 residues long. V was cut by 3 bases and J by 6 bases, with 19 bases left in between. Germline V lookup: CDR1 SGHKS, CDR2 YYEKEE (reference sequence). This CDR3 reads CASSYLSTGTGEQYF. The CDR3 DNA follows: TGTGCCAGCAGCTACCTATCGACAGGCACTGGCGAGCAGTACTTC.